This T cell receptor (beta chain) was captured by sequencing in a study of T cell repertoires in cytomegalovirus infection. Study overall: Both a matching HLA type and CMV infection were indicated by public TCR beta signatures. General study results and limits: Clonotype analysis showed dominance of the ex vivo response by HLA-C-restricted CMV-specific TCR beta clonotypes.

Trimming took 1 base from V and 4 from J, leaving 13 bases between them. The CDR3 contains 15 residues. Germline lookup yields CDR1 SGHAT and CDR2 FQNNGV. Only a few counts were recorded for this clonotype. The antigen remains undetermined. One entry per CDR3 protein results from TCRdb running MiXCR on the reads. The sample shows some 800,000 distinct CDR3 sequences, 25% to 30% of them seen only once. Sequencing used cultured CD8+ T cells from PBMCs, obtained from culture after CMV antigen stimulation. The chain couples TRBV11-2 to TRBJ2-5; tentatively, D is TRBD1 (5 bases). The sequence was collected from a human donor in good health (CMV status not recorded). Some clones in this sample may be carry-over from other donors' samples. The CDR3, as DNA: TGTGCCAGCAGCTTAGCGTGGTGGGGCTTAGAGACCCAGTACTTC. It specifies CASSLAWWGLETQYF.